A single sample gave rise to the 27 T cell receptor beta chains below, sequenced in a study of shared clonotypes between healthy human individuals. Data came from immunoSEQ multiplex PCR; TCRdb stores just in-frame clones and leaves some out. The profile shows over 400,000 clones, roughly 95% of them singletons. The sequencing input was naive CD4+ T cells sorted from blood. Subset indicated: CD45RA+ positively selected. The receptors originated from a woman aged 25-40 years in good health.

The sample holds one count of this clone. The J gene is TRBJ2-3, the V gene TRBV5-1, with 7 bases fitting TRBD2. Per germline, CDR1 SGHRS and CDR2 YFSETQ. The CDR3 covers 16 residues. V was clipped by 0 bases and J by 3 bases; unmatched bases: 7. The DNA of the CDR3 is TGCGCCAGCAGCTTGGACGCTAGCGGAAGGACAGATACGCAGTATTTT. Translating gives CASSLDASGRTDTQYF.

V is TRBV7-3 and J is TRBJ2-3; 7 bases align to TRBD2. Germline trimming cut 2 bases from V and 3 bases from J; bases unmatched to any gene: 8. The CDR3 is 16 residues long. Germline CDR1 and CDR2: SGHTA and FQGTGA. CDR3 nucleotide sequence: TGTGCCAGCAGCTTAGGGAGCGGGATGAGTACAGATACGCAGTATTTT. Encoded protein: CASSLGSGMSTDTQYF.

V gene TRBV2 combines with J gene TRBJ2-3; possible D gene TRBD1, 6 bases. The CDR3 length is 15 residues. V was pared by 8 bases and J by 1 base, with 16 bases between. In germline, CDR1 is SNHLY, CDR2 FYNNEI. CDR3 amino acids: CASAVDRSRTDTQYF. For the CDR3, the DNA is TGTGCCAGCGCCGTGGACAGATCCCGCACAGATACGCAGTATTTT.

This chain links TRBV20-1 with TRBJ2-5; no firm D call. CDR1 and CDR2 (germline): DFQATT, SNEGSKA (reference sequence). V lost 6 bases and J lost 4, with 9 bases in between. The CDR3 is 11 residues long. CDR3 nucleotides: TGCAGTGCCCCTGTGTTAGAGACCCAGTACTTC. Amino acids: CSAPVLETQYF.

The chain uses TRBV4-2 and TRBJ2-2; maybe TRBD1 (5 bases). Germline values: CDR1 LGHNA, CDR2 YNFKEQ. V was trimmed by 2 bases and J by 7 bases, leaving 11 bases between them. The CDR3 sequence is 14 residues long. CDR3 amino acids: CASSQLRVGGELFF. The CDR3 region has the DNA TGTGCCAGCAGCCAACTCAGGGTAGGCGGGGAGCTGTTTTTT.

The rearrangement uses TRBV28 and TRBJ1-5; D gene ambiguous. V gave up 3 bases and J gave up 0 bases, with 6 bases separating them. Germline-derived CDR1 and CDR2 are MDHEN and SYDVKM. There are 14 residues in the CDR3. The chain's CDR3 is CASSLENSNQPQHF. DNA of the CDR3: TGTGCCAGCAGTTTGGAGAATAGCAATCAGCCCCAGCATTTT.

This chain links TRBV25-1 with TRBJ1-5; possible D gene TRBD1, 5 bases. CDR3 length: 14 residues. Per germline, CDR1 MGHDK and CDR2 SYGVNS. Deletions cut 8 bases from V and 6 bases from J, with 17 bases between. CDR3 region: CASAGDAEGQPQHF. The CDR3 bases are TGTGCCAGCGCCGGGGACGCGGAGGGTCAGCCCCAGCATTTT.

The chain carries TRBV11-2 and TRBJ2-3; 8 bases match TRBD1. From germline, CDR1 is SGHAT and CDR2 FQNNGV. This CDR3 has 14 amino acids. After removal of 1 base from V and 6 bases from J, the junction contained 3 bases not matched to a gene. CDR3 nucleotides: TGTGCCAGCAGCTTAGGGGGACAGGCGGATACGCAGTATTTT. Protein sequence: CASSLGGQADTQYF.

The chain recombines TRBV18 with TRBJ2-5; D could derive from TRBD1 or TRBD2 (5 bases each). This CDR3 is built from 13 residues. The ends were cut back, 5 bases at V and 4 bases at J, with 11 bases in the middle. Per the germline V gene, CDR1 is KGHSH and CDR2 is LQKENI. For the CDR3, the DNA is TGTGCCAGCTCAGGGGCGGCGGGAGAGACCCAGTACTTC. This sequence encodes CASSGAAGETQYF.

The chain has TRBV28 and TRBJ1-4; D possibly corresponds to TRBD1 (5 bases). This CDR3 is built from 15 residues. Looked up from germline, CDR1 is MDHEN and CDR2 is SYDVKM. The ends were cut back, 7 bases at V and 2 bases at J, with 14 bases in the middle. The chain's CDR3 is CASTFSRGTNEKLFF. The CDR3 nucleotides read TGTGCCAGCACTTTCAGTAGGGGCACTAATGAAAAACTGTTTTTT.

The chain joins TRBV7-9 to TRBJ1-1; D unclear. V was pared by 4 bases and J by 1 base, with 10 bases between. In germline, CDR1 is SEHNR, CDR2 FQNEAQ (reference sequence). The CDR3 totals 14 residues. Here the CDR3 reads CASSSRTANTEAFF. CDR3 DNA sequence: TGTGCCAGCAGCTCACGGACGGCGAACACTGAAGCTTTCTTT.

The chain has TRBV10-3 and TRBJ2-5; D gene unclear. The J call could be wrong; TRBJ2-7 is a better fit for the DNA end. This CDR3 comprises 12 residues. The V gene's germline CDR1 is ENHRY and CDR2 SYGVKD. The CDR3 coding sequence is TGTGCCATCAGTGGGCCCGACTACGAGCAGTACTTC. Translating gives CAISGPDYEQYF.

V usage is TRBV27 and J usage is TRBJ1-1; TRBD1 agrees at 8 bases. The CDR3 is 15 residues long. The germline V gene encodes CDR1 MNHEY and CDR2 SMNVEV (reference sequence). V trimming: 7 bases; J trimming: 0 bases; junction bases outside the gene matches: 7. CDR3 nucleotides: TGTGCCAGCATCCGGACAGGGCTCATGAACACTGAAGCTTTCTTT. This translates into CASIRTGLMNTEAFF.

Comment on this clone: At one end the junction does not follow the germline gene, possibly because of a read error. The chain joins TRBV5-6 to TRBJ1-1; D not certain. Germline V lookup: CDR1 SGHDT, CDR2 YYEEEE. The CDR3 loop spans 13 amino acids. This chain's CDR3 is CASRLGAGTEAFF. The CDR3 DNA reads TGTGCCAGCAGGTTGGGAGCGGGCACTGAAGCTTTCTTT.

V usage is TRBV7-9 and J usage is TRBJ1-1, with D possibly matching TRBD1 (6 bases). CDR3 length: 13 amino acids. In germline, CDR1 is SEHNR, CDR2 FQNEAQ (reference sequence). The V end lost 11 bases, the J end lost 0 bases, and 13 bases lay between the germline ends. The DNA of the CDR3 is TGTGCCCTCGAAGGGGGGATGAACACTGAAGCTTTCTTT. Translating it yields CALEGGMNTEAFF.

V and J are TRBV12-2 and TRBJ2-1; TRBD2 reflects the table's D call only, with no check against the DNA. TRBV12-2 is annotated as a pseudogene. CDR3 length: 16 residues. CDR3 DNA sequence: TGTGCAAGTCGCTTAGCGTCCCGGGAGGTATTCGATGAGCAGTTCTTC. It specifies CASRLASREVFDEQFF.

The chain uses TRBV19 and TRBJ2-1; tentative D call: TRBD2 (6 bases). V was pared by 5 bases and J by 0 bases, with 11 bases between. This CDR3 is 15 amino acids long. The germline gives CDR1 LNHDA, CDR2 SQIVND (reference sequence). The CDR3 region has the DNA TGTGCCAGTAGTGGGCGGGAAGACTCCTACAATGAGCAGTTCTTC. Translated: CASSGREDSYNEQFF.

This clone was observed a few times. The chain combines TRBV21-1 with TRBJ1-2; the table assigns TRBD1, which was not confirmed against the DNA. TRBV21-1 is described as a pseudogene. CDR3 length: 12 residues. CDR3 region: CASSQGGPSSTF. CDR3 DNA sequence: TGTGCCAGCAGCCAAGGGGGCCCATCGTCCACCTTC.

The chain joins TRBV5-5 to TRBJ2-3; 7 bases are a match to TRBD2. This CDR3 is 16 amino acids long. The germline gives CDR1 SGHKS, CDR2 YYEKEE (reference sequence). The junction had 8 bases not matched to a gene; V was cut back by 2 bases and J by 2 bases. The CDR3 DNA is TGTGCCAGCAGCTTCCTAGCGGCCCTTCACACAGATACGCAGTATTTT. Residues: CASSFLAALHTDTQYF. The complete variable domain, with remaining parts taken from reference TRBV5-5 and TRBJ2-3, reads DAGVTQSPTHLIKTRGQQVTLRCSPISGHKSVSWYQQVLGQGPQFIFQYYEKEERGRGNFPDRFSARQFPNYSSELNVNALLLGDSALYLCASSFLAALHTDTQYFGPGTRLTVL.

The gene calls are TRBV28 and TRBJ1-2; no clear D gene. Trimming pared 5 bases from V and 4 bases from J, leaving 8 bases between. Germline CDR1 is MDHEN and CDR2 is SYDVKM. CDR3 length: 12 residues. The CDR3 sequence is CASSRLGYGYTF. CDR3 nucleotide sequence: TGTGCCAGCAGTCGGCTTGGCTATGGCTACACCTTC.

The J gene is TRBJ2-7, the V gene TRBV7-2; the D gene is possibly TRBD2 (5 bases). The CDR3 covers 15 residues. Germline V gene sequence: CDR1 SGHTA, CDR2 FQGNSA. The V gene lost 5 bases and the J gene lost 4 bases, with 18 bases spanning the gap. The CDR3, as DNA: TGTGCCAGCAGCGGCGGAGGAAAGACACAATACGAGCAGTACTTC. Protein sequence: CASSGGGKTQYEQYF.

The chain is built from TRBV9 and TRBJ1-3; D gene uncertain. Germline values: CDR1 SGDLS, CDR2 YYNGEE. V was clipped by 5 bases and J by 1 base, with 10 bases between them. The CDR3 covers 14 residues. CDR3 loop: CASRGPRSGNTIYF. CDR3 coding DNA: TGTGCCAGCAGAGGGCCCAGATCTGGAAACACCATATATTTT.

In DNA, the CDR3 is TGTGCCAGCAGCTTAGGAGCCCCGGCGGGAGGGAAATACGAGCAGTACTTC. Translation: CASSLGAPAGGKYEQYF. This chain uses TRBV7-8 with TRBJ2-7; 9 positions agree with TRBD2. J was trimmed by 4 bases and V by 1 base; bases with no gene match: 11. Germline CDR1 SGHVS, CDR2 FQNEAQ. The CDR3 has 17 amino acids.

The rearrangement joins TRBV28 to TRBJ1-3; a weak D match, TRBD1 (6 bases). The CDR3 spans 14 residues. The V gene lost 5 bases and the J gene lost 1 base, with 9 bases spanning the gap. Looked up from germline, CDR1 is MDHEN and CDR2 is SYDVKM. The CDR3 DNA follows: TGTGCCAGCAGTCTAGGACAGTCTGGAAACACCATATATTTT. This encodes CASSLGQSGNTIYF.

The rearrangement joins TRBV5-1 to TRBJ2-2, with D hard to call. Trimming shortened V by 1 base and J by 4 bases, and 2 bases separated the two germline ends. CDR3 size: 12 residues. Germline V gene lookup returns CDR1 SGHRS and CDR2 YFSETQ. CDR3 sequence (DNA): TGCGCCAGCAGCTTGACCACCGGGGAGCTGTTTTTT. Protein product: CASSLTTGELFF.

J is TRBJ1-2 and V is TRBV28; TRBD1 matches 9 bases. Germline loops: CDR1 MDHEN, CDR2 SYDVKM. The CDR3 is 13 amino acids. V lost 6 bases to trimming and J lost 8 bases; unmatched junction nucleotides: 7. The chain's CDR3 is CASRTGTGSGYTF. CDR3 bases: TGTGCCAGCAGAACCGGGACAGGGTCCGGCTACACCTTC.

This sequence joins TRBV5-1 and TRBJ2-7, with 7 bases lining up with TRBD2. The J segment lost 2 bases and the V segment lost 1 base, leaving 6 bases of the junction unmatched. The CDR3 contains 15 residues. Germline assignment: CDR1 SGHRS and CDR2 YFSETQ. CDR3 sequence reads: CASSLNERDAYEQYF. The CDR3 nucleotides are TGCGCCAGCAGCTTGAACGAGCGGGACGCCTACGAGCAGTACTTC.